Listed here are 28 T cell receptor beta chains from one sample, sequenced in a study of blood T cell repertoires in COVID-19. Produced via immunoSEQ multiplex PCR; TCRdb's table is partial and in-frame only. The sample includes fewer than 90,000 clones, 84% of them seen just once. Sample: peripheral blood. These receptors were taken from a man between 65 and 85 years old with acute or convalescent COVID-19.

The chain has TRBV15 and TRBJ2-3; no definite D call. Germline loops: CDR1 LNHNV, CDR2 YYDKDF (reference sequence). V was shortened by 1 base and J by 1 base, with 12 bases between the two germline ends. This CDR3 is built from 16 residues. Here the CDR3 DNA reads TGTGCCACCAGCAGAGTGGCAAGCGCCCGCACAGATACGCAGTATTTT. Its translation: CATSRVASARTDTQYF.

This rearrangement joins TRBV10-2 to TRBJ1-1; D is possibly TRBD1 (5 bases). Trimming stripped 5 bases from V and 3 bases from J, with 10 bases between. This CDR3 has 13 amino acids. CDR1 and CDR2 from the germline V gene are WSHSY and SAAADI. The CDR3 DNA reads TGCGCCAGCAGTCGGGGGGAGGACACTGAAGCTTTCTTT. Protein sequence: CASSRGEDTEAFF.

This chain connects TRBV6-5 to TRBJ2-7; a possible D gene is TRBD2 (6 bases). V was trimmed by 5 bases and J by 0 bases, leaving 11 bases between them. This CDR3 is 14 amino acids long. Germline CDR1 reads MNHEY; CDR2 reads SVGAGI. The CDR3 sequence: CASSLTTSSYEQYF. DNA for the CDR3: TGTGCCAGCAGTCTAACGACTAGCTCCTACGAGCAGTACTTC.

This chain connects TRBV24-1 to TRBJ2-3, with D hard to call. This CDR3 comprises 15 residues. V was trimmed by 5 bases and J by 0 bases, leaving 11 bases between them. From germline, CDR1 is KGHDR and CDR2 SFDVKD. DNA for the CDR3: TGTGCCACCAGTGGGCGGCGGTCTAGCACAGATACGCAGTATTTT. Translation: CATSGRRSSTDTQYF.

V and J are TRBV5-1 and TRBJ2-5; 10 nucleotides agree with TRBD1. CDR1 is SGHRS, CDR2 YFSETQ, per germline. The trim removed 4 bases at V and 1 base at J, leaving 10 bases unmatched. The CDR3 sequence is 17 residues long. As DNA, the CDR3 is TGCGCCAGCAGCCCGGACAGGGGGTGGTGGGGCCAAGAGACCCAGTACTTC. Translating gives CASSPDRGWWGQETQYF. The full variable domain, completed using reference TRBV5-1 and TRBJ2-5, is KAGVTQTPRYLIKTRGQQVTLSCSPISGHRSVSWYQQTPGQGLQFLFEYFSETQRNKGNFPGRFSGRQFSNSRSEMNVSTLELGDSALYLCASSPDRGWWGQETQYFGPGTRLLVL.

This chain connects TRBV6-5 to TRBJ1-6; tentatively, D is TRBD1 (6 bases). The CDR3 length is 15 residues. CDR1 MNHEY and CDR2 SVGAGI come from the germline V gene. The V and J ends lost 6 bases and 4 bases respectively, with 13 bases between them. The CDR3 is CASSQGQMYNSPLHF. CDR3 in DNA: TGTGCCAGCAGCCAAGGACAGATGTATAATTCACCCCTCCACTTT.

The chain employs TRBV18 and TRBJ1-1, with 9 bases that match TRBD1. CDR1 KGHSH and CDR2 LQKENI come from the germline V gene. With 1 base clipped from V and 0 bases from J, the junction kept 3 bases outside the gene matches. The CDR3 spans 16 residues. The CDR3 region has the DNA TGTGCCAGCTCACCACGACAGGGGGGGATGAACACTGAAGCTTTCTTT. This encodes CASSPRQGGMNTEAFF.

The rearrangement uses TRBV3-1 (or the pseudogene TRBV3-2) and TRBJ1-6; D gene uncertain. V lost 2 bases, J lost 4 bases, and 15 bases lay in between. Germline V gene lookup returns CDR1 LGHDT and CDR2 YNNKEL (reference sequence). The CDR3 runs to 17 residues. The CDR3 sequence is CASSQYEGGGYNSPLHF. Here the CDR3 DNA reads TGTGCCAGCAGCCAATATGAGGGCGGCGGGTATAATTCACCCCTCCACTTT.

The rearrangement joins TRBV6-5 to TRBJ2-7; a possible D gene is TRBD2 (6 bases). V was shortened by 10 bases and J by 2 bases, with 15 bases between the two germline ends. Germline V gene sequence: CDR1 MNHEY, CDR2 SVGAGI. This CDR3 has 13 amino acids. The CDR3 protein is CATLGTPTYEQYF. Written as DNA, the CDR3 is TGTGCCACCCTCGGGACTCCGACCTACGAGCAGTACTTC.

J is TRBJ2-5 and V is TRBV5-1; TRBD1 is a possible D gene (6 bases). Trimming stripped 0 bases from V and 3 bases from J, with 12 bases between. There are 15 residues in the CDR3. CDR1 and CDR2 from the germline V gene are SGHRS and YFSETQ. This CDR3 reads CASSLVQGLEETQYF. DNA of the CDR3: TGCGCCAGCAGCTTGGTTCAGGGGTTGGAAGAGACCCAGTACTTC.

The rearrangement uses TRBV5-4 and TRBJ2-3, with D perhaps matching TRBD2 (6 bases). Germline values: CDR1 SGHNT, CDR2 YYREEE (reference sequence). This CDR3 has 14 amino acids. Trimming pared 0 bases from V and 6 bases from J, leaving 11 bases between. DNA of the CDR3: TGTGCCAGCAGCTTGGGCGGCGGGGTGGATACGCAGTATTTT. It codes for CASSLGGGVDTQYF. Full variable domain (missing parts from reference TRBV5-4 and TRBJ2-3): ETGVTQSPTHLIKTRGQQVTLRCSSQSGHNTVSWYQQALGQGPQFIFQYYREEENGRGNFPPRFSGLQFPNYSSELNVNALELDDSALYLCASSLGGGVDTQYFGPGTRLTVL.

As for this clone: The same CDR3 can be traced to other DNA sequences in this sample. This chain connects TRBV6-5 to TRBJ1-3; D is unresolved. The length of the CDR3 is 14 residues. The V gene's germline CDR1 is MNHEY and CDR2 SVGAGI. V was clipped by 5 bases and J by 1 base, with 9 bases between them. The CDR3 loop is CASSPPGSGNTIYF. Here the CDR3 DNA reads TGTGCCAGCAGTCCCCCGGGGTCTGGAAACACCATATATTTT.

The chain uses TRBV9 and TRBJ2-7; possibly TRBD1 for D (5 bases). With 1 base removed from V and 6 bases from J, the gap between germline ends came to 11 bases. Per the germline V gene, CDR1 is SGDLS and CDR2 is YYNGEE. CDR3 size: 13 residues. The CDR3 bases are TGTGCCAGCAGCGTATCTCCAGGGCTCGAGCAGTACTTC. This gives the protein CASSVSPGLEQYF.

The gene calls are TRBV9 and TRBJ1-2; the match to TRBD1 covers 8 bases. Unmatched junction bases numbered 5, after V lost 3 bases and J lost 4 bases. The germline V gene has CDR1 SGDLS and CDR2 YYNGEE. There are 14 residues in the CDR3. Here the CDR3 reads CASSGQGPGYGYTF. The CDR3 coding sequence is TGTGCCAGCAGCGGACAGGGGCCGGGCTATGGCTACACCTTC. The complete variable domain, with remaining parts taken from reference TRBV9 and TRBJ1-2, reads DSGVTQTPKHLITATGQRVTLRCSPRSGDLSVYWYQQSLDQGLQFLIQYYNGEERAKGNILERFSAQQFPDLHSELNLSSLELGDSALYFCASSGQGPGYGYTFGSGTRLTVV.

V and J are TRBV19 and TRBJ1-2, with 8 bases fitting TRBD1. With V trimmed by 5 bases and J by 3 bases, 8 bases remained unmatched. Germline V gives CDR1 LNHDA, CDR2 SQIVND (reference sequence). The CDR3 sequence is 15 residues long. As DNA, the CDR3 is TGTGCCAGTAGTCAATCGACAGGGGCGGACTATGGCTACACCTTC. Translation: CASSQSTGADYGYTF.

This chain connects TRBV7-2 to TRBJ2-5; D is ambiguous. Trimming removed 5 bases from V and 3 bases from J, with 7 bases in between. The germline V gene has CDR1 SGHTA and CDR2 FQGNSA. This CDR3 is built from 12 residues. The DNA for the CDR3 is TGTGCCAGCAGCAAACAAGAAGAGACCCAGTACTTC. This encodes CASSKQEETQYF. The full variable domain, completed using reference TRBV7-2 and TRBJ2-5, is GAGVSQSPSNKVTEKGKDVELRCDPISGHTALYWYRQSLGQGLEFLIYFQGNSAPDKSGLPSDRFSAERTGGSVSTLTIQRTQQEDSAVYLCASSKQEETQYFGPGTRLLVL.

This clone has more than one count but fewer than ten. The chain combines TRBV19 with TRBJ1-2; 8 bases fit TRBD1. V shed 11 bases, J shed 3 bases, and the junction held 8 bases outside the gene matches. The CDR3 contains 13 residues. Germline assignment: CDR1 LNHDA and CDR2 SQIVND (reference sequence). CDR3 sequence (DNA): TGTGCCGTCGCCAGGGGGCATGACTATGGCTACACCTTC. It encodes CAVARGHDYGYTF.

CDR3 in DNA: TGCAGCGTCCGGGGGGCGCGGGTCGCAGATACGCAGTATTTT. Encoded protein: CSVRGARVADTQYF. The chain recombines TRBV29-1 with TRBJ2-3; a weak D match, TRBD2 (7 bases). The CDR3 extends over 14 amino acids. CDR1 SQVTM and CDR2 ANQGSEA come from the germline V gene. Trimming shortened V by 6 bases and J by 4 bases, and 17 bases separated the two germline ends.

V and J are TRBV10-3 and TRBJ1-4; possibly TRBD1 for D (6 bases). The CDR3 spans 16 residues. Germline-derived CDR1 and CDR2 are ENHRY and SYGVKD. The V and J ends lost 4 bases and 5 bases respectively, with 17 bases between them. Here the CDR3 reads CAISGTTGTLNEKLFF. The CDR3 DNA is TGTGCCATCAGTGGTACTACCGGGACATTAAATGAAAAACTGTTTTTT.

Points on this clone: The identical CDR3 is also encoded by other nucleotide sequences in the sample. The V and J genes are TRBV6-5 and TRBJ2-5, with D tentatively TRBD1 (6 bases). CDR1 is MNHEY and CDR2 is SVGAGI in the germline V gene. Trimming cost V 6 bases and J 2 bases, with 10 bases left between them. CDR3 length: 13 residues. This CDR3 is CASSRDRQETQYF. CDR3 nucleotides: TGTGCCAGCAGCCGAGACAGGCAAGAGACCCAGTACTTC.

The rearrangement links TRBV19 to TRBJ2-5, with D possibly TRBD1 on 6 matching bases. Germline CDR1 reads LNHDA; CDR2 reads SQIVND (reference sequence). Trimming removed 8 bases from V and 5 bases from J, with 15 bases in between. This CDR3 spans 13 amino acids. The CDR3 sequence is CASGAGDMETQYF. The CDR3 DNA is TGTGCCAGTGGGGCAGGGGACATGGAGACCCAGTACTTC.

The chain employs TRBV6-2 or TRBV6-3 and TRBJ1-5, with unresolved D. V lost 2 bases and J lost 2, with 7 bases in between. Looked up from germline, CDR1 is MNHEY and CDR2 is SVGEGT. CDR3 length: 14 residues. The CDR3 loop reads CASSYPGGNQPQHF. The DNA for the CDR3 is TGTGCCAGCAGTTACCCCGGGGGCAATCAGCCCCAGCATTTT.

The chain links TRBV13 to TRBJ1-1; possible D gene TRBD1, 5 bases. This CDR3 has 14 residues. Germline values: CDR1 PRHDT, CDR2 FYEKMQ (reference sequence). The germline V and J ends were trimmed by 5 bases and 1 base, with 11 bases remaining between them. The CDR3: CASSPLTGNTEAFF. The CDR3 coding sequence is TGTGCCAGCAGCCCCCTCACAGGGAACACTGAAGCTTTCTTT.

The chain couples TRBV7-3 to TRBJ1-3, with 8 bases lining up with TRBD1. CDR3 length: 16 residues. Germline V gives CDR1 SGHTA, CDR2 FQGTGA. Trimming removed 4 bases from V and 0 bases from J; junction bases left unmatched: 5. CDR3 region: CASSYRGKDSGNTIYF. CDR3 nucleotide sequence: TGTGCCAGCAGCTACAGGGGGAAGGACTCTGGAAACACCATATATTTT.

This clone was detected only a few times. The chain uses TRBV3-1 (or the pseudogene TRBV3-2) and TRBJ1-2; TRBD1 is a possible D gene (5 bases). The ends were cut back, 4 bases at V and 4 bases at J, with 10 bases in the middle. The germline V gene has CDR1 LGHDT and CDR2 YNNKEL (reference sequence). The CDR3 spans 13 residues. The CDR3 DNA reads TGTGCCAGCAGCCTAGGGGAGGGCTATGGCTACACCTTC. It translates to CASSLGEGYGYTF.

The chain couples TRBV24-1 to TRBJ2-3; 13 bases map to TRBD2. The CDR3 consists of 16 residues. Germline-derived CDR1 and CDR2 are KGHDR and SFDVKD. V was pared by 4 bases and J by 5 bases, with 5 bases of the junction left unmatched. CDR3 in amino acids: CATSDPGTSGEDTQYF. The CDR3, as DNA: TGTGCCACCAGTGACCCGGGGACTAGCGGGGAAGATACGCAGTATTTT.

The rearrangement uses TRBV29-1 and TRBJ2-5; D is uncertain. V lost 4 bases and J 1 base, leaving 10 bases between the germline ends. CDR3 length: 13 amino acids. Germline loops: CDR1 SQVTM, CDR2 ANQGSEA. CDR3 residues: CSVAMQAQETQYF. CDR3 DNA sequence: TGCAGCGTTGCGATGCAGGCCCAAGAGACCCAGTACTTC.

The rearrangement uses TRBV18 and TRBJ1-1; 7 bases fit TRBD1. This CDR3 comprises 14 residues. Germline trimming cut 6 bases from V and 2 bases from J; bases unmatched to any gene: 6. Germline CDR1 reads KGHSH; CDR2 reads LQKENI. The CDR3 nucleotides are TGTGCCAGCTCGCCGGGACAGATAAACACTGAAGCTTTCTTT. Its protein product is CASSPGQINTEAFF. The full variable domain, with the rest looked up from reference TRBV18 and TRBJ1-1, is NAGVMQNPRHLVRRRGQEARLRCSPMKGHSHVYWYRQLPEEGLKFMVYLQKENIIDESGMPKERFSAEFPKEGPSILRIQQVVRGDSAAYFCASSPGQINTEAFFGQGTRLTVV.